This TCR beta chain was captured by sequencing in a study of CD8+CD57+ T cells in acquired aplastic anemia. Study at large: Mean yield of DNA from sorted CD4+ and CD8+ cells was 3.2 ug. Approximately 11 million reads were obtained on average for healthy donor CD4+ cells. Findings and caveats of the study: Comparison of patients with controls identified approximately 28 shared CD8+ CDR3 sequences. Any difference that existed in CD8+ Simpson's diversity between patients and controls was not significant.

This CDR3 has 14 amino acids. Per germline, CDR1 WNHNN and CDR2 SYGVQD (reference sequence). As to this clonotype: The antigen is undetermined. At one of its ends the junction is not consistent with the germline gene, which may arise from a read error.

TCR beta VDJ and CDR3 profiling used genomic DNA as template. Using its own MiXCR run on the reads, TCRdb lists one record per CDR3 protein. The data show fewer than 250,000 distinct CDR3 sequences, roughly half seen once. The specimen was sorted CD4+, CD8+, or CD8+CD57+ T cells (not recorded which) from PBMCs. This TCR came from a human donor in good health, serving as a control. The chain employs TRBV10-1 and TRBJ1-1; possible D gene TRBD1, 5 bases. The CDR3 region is CASSDRAANTEAFF. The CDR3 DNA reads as TGCGCCAGCAGTGACAGGGCCGCGAACACTGAGGCTTTCTTT.